The 17 T cell receptor beta chains below all came from one sample that was sequenced in a study of regulatory T cells in long-lasting Graves disease. Indicated time point: persistent/refractory GD, antithyroid drugs over 5 years with positive TRAb. RNA from PBMCs was the source of the TCR library. iRepertoire HTBI primers and Arm-PCR of CDR3 regions built TCR beta libraries. TCRdb reprocessed the multiplex PCR reads via MiXCR and lists one record per CDR3 protein. This sample carries 300,000 to 500,000 distinct CDR3 sequences, more than 20% of them seen once, and the ten largest clones take less than 25%. The sequencing here drew on peripheral blood mononuclear cells (PBMCs), taken when the disease was refractory, from a patient treated with antithyroid drugs. These receptors came from a female donor with Graves disease.

Many counts were recorded for this clonotype. CDR3 bases: TGTGCCAGCGGGGACAGCCCCACCGGGGAGCTGTTTTTT. This codes for CASGDSPTGELFF. This chain joins TRBV6-1 and TRBJ2-2; 7 bases fit TRBD1. CDR1 is MNHNS and CDR2 is SASEGT in the germline V gene. After removal of 8 bases from V and 4 bases from J, the junction contained 4 bases not matched to a gene. The CDR3 contains 13 residues.

This clonotype came up many times. This chain links TRBV7-2 with TRBJ2-5; 8 nucleotides align to TRBD2. Per the germline V gene, CDR1 is SGHTA and CDR2 is FQGNSA. The trim removed 5 bases at V and 5 bases at J, leaving 13 bases unmatched. This CDR3 comprises 16 residues. This chain's CDR3 is CASSPTTGTRSETQYF. In DNA form, the CDR3 reads TGTGCCAGCAGCCCCACCACCGGGACTAGATCCGAGACCCAGTACTTC.

The chain carries TRBV20-1 and TRBJ2-1; perhaps TRBD1 as D (6 bases). V was shortened by 5 bases and J by 4 bases, with 18 bases between the two germline ends. Per the germline V gene, CDR1 is DFQATT and CDR2 is SNEGSKA (reference sequence). CDR3 length: 15 amino acids. The CDR3 nucleotides are TGCAGTGCTGGGGATAAGACAGGATTATACAATGAGCAGTTCTTC. This encodes CSAGDKTGLYNEQFF.

In this sample, this clonotype turned up many times. The V call is TRBV12-3 or TRBV12-4, the J call TRBJ1-1; D unclear. CDR3 size: 15 residues. V was pared by 8 bases and J by 3 bases, with 19 bases between. This CDR3 reads CASANGGLGYTEAFF. The CDR3 nucleotides read TGTGCCAGCGCTAACGGAGGCCTGGGGTACACTGAAGCTTTCTTT.

This clonotype was detected many times. The CDR3 nucleotides are TGTGCCAGCAGCTTAGCGGGGAGGACCGGGGAGCTGTTTTTT. This sequence encodes CASSLAGRTGELFF. The chain recombines TRBV7-2 with TRBJ2-2; D is possibly TRBD2 (6 bases). Germline V gene lookup returns CDR1 SGHTA and CDR2 FQGNSA. The CDR3 loop spans 14 amino acids. V was clipped by 0 bases and J by 5 bases, with 7 bases between them. Using reference TRBV7-2 and TRBJ2-2 for the parts outside the CDR3, the full variable domain is GAGVSQSPSNKVTEKGKDVELRCDPISGHTALYWYRQSLGQGLEFLIYFQGNSAPDKSGLPSDRFSAERTGGSVSTLTIQRTQQEDSAVYLCASSLAGRTGELFFGEGSRLTVL.

This clonotype occurred a few times. The chain combines TRBV19 with TRBJ2-7; 9 bases fit TRBD2. The J segment lost 6 bases and the V segment lost 3 bases, leaving 9 bases of the junction unmatched. CDR3 size: 15 residues. Germline assignment: CDR1 LNHDA and CDR2 SQIVND (reference sequence). CDR3 DNA: TGTGCCAGTAGTATGGCTAGCGGGGAAACCTGCGAGCAGTACTTC. Its protein is CASSMASGETCEQYF.

This sequence joins TRBV3-1 and TRBJ2-6; D is perhaps TRBD2 (5 bases). Germline loops: CDR1 LGHDT, CDR2 YNNKEL (reference sequence). This CDR3 has 17 residues. V lost 1 base and J lost 5, with 15 bases in between. In DNA, the CDR3 is TGTGCCAGCAGCCAAGGTCAGGTTTCGGACTGGGCCAACGTCCTGACTTTC. It codes for CASSQGQVSDWANVLTF.

This clonotype was recorded many times. V is TRBV2 and J is TRBJ2-5, with TRBD2 matching 11 bases. The germline gives CDR1 SNHLY, CDR2 FYNNEI. The V and J ends lost 2 bases and 3 bases, in that order; junction bases with no gene match: 2. There are 15 residues in the CDR3. CDR3 loop: CASSESTSGEETQYF. CDR3 coding DNA: TGTGCCAGCAGTGAATCGACTAGCGGGGAAGAGACCCAGTACTTC.

This clonotype was counted at least ten times. The rearrangement uses TRBV5-1 and TRBJ1-1, with D possibly matching TRBD1 (6 bases). V was shortened by 2 bases and J by 2 bases, with 10 bases between the two germline ends. The V gene's germline CDR1 is SGHRS and CDR2 YFSETQ. The CDR3 extends over 14 amino acids. The CDR3 DNA sequence: TGCGCCAGCAGCTTCAGGGACACTAACACTGAAGCTTTCTTT. It yields the protein CASSFRDTNTEAFF.

This clonotype was picked up many times. This chain links TRBV28 with TRBJ2-5; 12 bases line up with TRBD2. CDR3 length: 16 amino acids. V was pared by 2 bases and J by 4 bases, with 5 bases of the junction left unmatched. Germline assignment: CDR1 MDHEN and CDR2 SYDVKM. The CDR3 sequence: CASSLASGRALETQYF. The CDR3 nucleotides read TGTGCCAGCAGTTTAGCTAGCGGGAGGGCCCTAGAGACCCAGTACTTC.

This clonotype was detected only a few times. The chain links TRBV7-9 to TRBJ1-6, with D tentatively TRBD1 (5 bases). Germline CDR1 reads SEHNR; CDR2 reads FQNEAQ (reference sequence). This CDR3 spans 15 amino acids. Trimming cost V 6 bases and J 0 bases, with 9 bases left between them. For the CDR3, the DNA is TGTGCCAGCAGTCGACAGAGCTCCTATAATTCACCCCTCCACTTT. As protein: CASSRQSSYNSPLHF.

This clonotype was observed at least ten times. The chain joins TRBV20-1 to TRBJ1-6, with D possibly TRBD1 on 5 matching bases. The CDR3 is 17 residues long. From germline, CDR1 is DFQATT and CDR2 SNEGSKA (reference sequence). Deletions cut 3 bases from V and 9 bases from J, with 24 bases between. CDR3 sequence (DNA): TGCAGTGCTAGTAATCTCGCCTGGGACGGCTTGTCTTCACCCCTCCACTTT. It translates to CSASNLAWDGLSSPLHF.

The V gene is TRBV7-2, the J gene TRBJ2-1, with 10 bases fitting TRBD2. V shed 4 bases and J 2 bases; nucleotides not matched to a gene: 5. The V gene's germline CDR1 is SGHTA and CDR2 FQGNSA. The CDR3 length is 16 residues. The CDR3 region has the DNA TGTGCCAGCAGCTCCGGGACTAGCGCAACCTACAATGAGCAGTTCTTC. This sequence encodes CASSSGTSATYNEQFF.

The chain is built from TRBV28 and TRBJ2-7; a weak D match, TRBD2 (6 bases). The germline gives CDR1 MDHEN, CDR2 SYDVKM. V lost 11 bases and J 0 bases, leaving 14 bases between the germline ends. The CDR3 has 13 residues. CDR3 nucleotide sequence: TGTGCCGGCGGGGTAAAGGGCTCCTACGAGCAGTACTTC. This encodes CAGGVKGSYEQYF.

The chain is built from TRBV7-9 and TRBJ2-2, with a tentative D call TRBD1 (6 bases). The CDR3 runs to 16 residues. Germline-derived CDR1 and CDR2 are SEHNR and FQNEAQ (reference sequence). V was clipped by 3 bases and J by 4 bases, with 15 bases between them. This CDR3 is CASSFPGTRGTGELFF. The CDR3 coding sequence is TGTGCCAGCAGCTTCCCCGGGACAAGAGGCACCGGGGAGCTGTTTTTT.

The chain is built from TRBV16 and TRBJ1-3; D not certain. Trimming took off 2 bases at V and 0 bases at J, with 5 bases between the two ends. The CDR3 is made up of 14 amino acids. Germline V CDR1 and CDR2: KGHSY, FQNENV. CDR3 loop: CASSQQVSGNTIYF. The CDR3 coding sequence is TGTGCCAGCAGCCAACAGGTCTCTGGAAACACCATATATTTT.

This clonotype showed up many times. The chain is built from TRBV11-2 and TRBJ2-2; TRBD1 might be the D (6 bases). The V gene lost 1 base and the J gene lost 2 bases, with 8 bases spanning the gap. The germline CDR1 and CDR2 sequences are SGHAT and FQNNGV. The CDR3 runs 15 residues. CDR3 sequence (DNA): TGTGCCAGCAGCTTAGGACAGGAAAACACCGGGGAGCTGTTTTTT. Its translation: CASSLGQENTGELFF.